This is a list of T cell receptor beta chains from one sample in a study of blood T cell repertoires in COVID-19. Sequencing was performed with immunoSEQ multiplex PCR; in TCRdb, only in-frame clones are kept and a portion is missing. The data hold 60,000 to 85,000 clones, with 78% observed a single time. The sequenced material came from peripheral blood. These TCRs come from a human donor in a cohort sampled during active COVID-19. CDR3s include the opening cysteine and the closing phenylalanine or tryptophan. The D gene is left open where the match is weak. Some rows mark clone size as missing; the rest say once, few, many or name a class of expanded clone.

>-|TRBJ1-3|TRBV30|-
CAWSGAGFSSGNTIYF
TGTGCCTGGAGTGGGGCCGGTTTTAGCTCTGGAAACACCATATATTTT
>-|TRBJ1-5|TRBV18|TRBD1
CASSPGDRNQPQHF
TGTGCCAGCTCACCGGGGGACAGAAATCAGCCCCAGCATTTT
>-|TRBJ1-4|TRBV25-1|TRBD1
CASSEYTGELFF
TGTGCCAGCAGTGAATATACAGGGGAACTGTTTTTT
>-|TRBJ2-2|TRBV9|TRBD2
CASSLTSGYNTGELFF
TGTGCCAGCAGCCTGACTAGCGGATACAACACCGGGGAGCTGTTTTTT
>-|TRBJ1-4|TRBV19|TRBD1
CASSITGDLNEKLFF
TGTGCCAGTAGTATTACAGGGGATCTTAATGAAAAACTGTTTTTT
>-|TRBJ2-2|TRBV5-1|TRBD2
CASSFSGQNTGELFF
TGCGCCAGCAGCTTTAGCGGGCAGAACACCGGGGAGCTGTTTTTT
>-|TRBJ1-4|TRBV28|-
CASSLRLTNEKLFF
TGTGCCAGCAGTTTACGGTTAACTAATGAAAAACTGTTTTTT
>-|TRBJ1-1|TRBV19|TRBD1
CASTGQGDQNAEAFF
TGTGCCAGTACGGGACAGGGGGACCAGAATGCTGAAGCTTTCTTT
>-|TRBJ1-1|TRBV3-1/TRBV3-2|TRBD1
CASSQEWDRESRGYMNTEAFF
TGTGCCAGCAGCCAAGAGTGGGACAGGGAGTCGAGGGGCTATATGAACACTGAAGCTTTCTTT
>-|TRBJ2-7|TRBV19|-
CASSISSGPSYEQYF
TGTGCCAGTAGTATCAGCAGCGGCCCCTCCTACGAGCAGTACTTC
>-|TRBJ2-7|TRBV10-1|-
CASIDSLVFYEQYF
TGCGCCAGCATTGACTCCCTTGTGTTCTACGAGCAGTACTTC
>-|TRBJ2-7|TRBV28|TRBD2
CASLSGSSYEQYF
TGTGCCAGCCTTAGCGGGAGCTCCTACGAGCAGTACTTC
>-|TRBJ1-1|TRBV5-4|TRBD1
CASSVAATGDNTEAFF
TGTGCCAGCAGCGTAGCCGCGACAGGGGATAACACTGAAGCTTTCTTT
>-|TRBJ2-5|TRBV2|TRBD2
CASGLAGGRGETQYF
TGTGCCTCGGGGCTAGCGGGAGGGCGGGGAGAGACCCAGTACTTC
>-|TRBJ2-7|TRBV10-1|TRBD2
CASSSGTSGYYEQYF
TGCGCCAGCAGCTCTGGGACTAGCGGGTACTACGAGCAGTACTTC
>-|TRBJ2-4|TRBV19|-
CASRQGSLAKNIQYF
TGTGCCAGTAGACAGGGATCCCTAGCCAAAAACATTCAGTACTTC
>-|TRBJ2-5|TRBV6-2/TRBV6-3|-
CASSTRGSHQETQYF
TGTGCCAGCAGTACGAGGGGGTCTCACCAAGAGACCCAGTACTTC
>-|TRBJ2-3|TRBV6-6|TRBD2
CASSYLASGRNNTQYF
TGTGCCAGCAGTTACCTCGCTAGCGGGAGGAATAATACGCAGTATTTT
>few|TRBJ2-1|TRBV4-1|TRBD1
CASSQDGTGGYNEQFF
TGCGCCAGCAGCCAAGATGGGACAGGGGGTTACAATGAGCAGTTCTTC
>-|TRBJ2-2|TRBV14|-
CASSQGRGGTGELFF
TGTGCCAGCAGCCAAGGGCGGGGCGGAACCGGGGAGCTGTTTTTT
>-|TRBJ2-7|TRBV6-5|-
CASSYAGIDYEQYF
TGTGCCAGCAGTTATGCGGGAATCGACTACGAGCAGTACTTC
>-|TRBJ1-5|TRBV7-6|-
CASSLGARTGFGNQPQHF
TGTGCCAGCAGCTTAGGGGCCCGAACAGGGTTTGGCAATCAGCCCCAGCATTTT
>-|TRBJ1-1|TRBV2|-
CASSEGRTVNTEAFF
TGTGCCAGCAGTGAAGGTCGGACAGTTAACACTGAAGCTTTCTTT
>few|TRBJ1-1|TRBV5-8|TRBD1
CASSLGTGRYTEAFF
TGTGCCAGCAGCTTGGGGACAGGGAGGTACACTGAAGCTTTCTTT
>-|TRBJ2-7|TRBV10-3|-
CAISESSSHEQYF
TGTGCCATCAGTGAGTCTTCGAGTCACGAGCAGTACTTC
>-|TRBJ2-3|TRBV6-6|TRBD2
CASSTTSGRGTDTQYF
TGTGCCAGCAGCACGACTAGCGGGAGAGGCACAGATACGCAGTATTTT
>-|TRBJ1-4|TRBV2|-
CASSPRGFEQDNEKLFF
TGTGCCAGCAGTCCCAGGGGTTTTGAGCAAGATAATGAAAAACTGTTTTTT
>few|TRBJ1-1|TRBV19|-
CASSRGHPRTEAFF
TGTGCCAGTAGCCGGGGACATCCAAGGACTGAAGCTTTCTTT
>once|TRBJ1-2|TRBV28|-
CASTPTTSYGYTF
TGTGCCAGCACCCCCACAACCAGCTATGGCTACACCTTC
>many|TRBJ1-1|TRBV10-2|-
CASRQDLLNTEAFF
TGCGCCAGTAGACAGGACCTTTTGAACACTGAAGCTTTCTTT
>once|TRBJ1-1|TRBV15|-
CATSRDSGAIAEAFF
TGTGCCACCAGCAGAGATTCAGGGGCCATCGCTGAAGCTTTCTTT
>-|TRBJ1-5|TRBV19|-
CASRTTGRGGQPQHF
TGTGCCAGTAGGACGACAGGTCGGGGTGGGCAGCCCCAGCATTTT
>-|TRBJ2-7|TRBV6-5|-
CASRGGNYEQYF
TGTGCCAGCAGAGGCGGAAATTACGAGCAGTACTTC
>few|TRBJ2-7|TRBV3-1/TRBV3-2|TRBD2
CASSQEGGRVDEQYF
TGTGCCAGCAGCCAAGAAGGCGGGAGAGTTGACGAGCAGTACTTC
>once|TRBJ2-1|TRBV4-2|-
CASSPGHGVSYNEQFF
TGTGCCAGCAGCCCGGGCCACGGGGTGTCCTACAATGAGCAGTTCTTC
>-|TRBJ1-3|TRBV11-2|TRBD1
CASSFQTGRSGNTIYF
TGTGCCAGCAGCTTTCAGACAGGGCGCTCTGGAAACACCATATATTTT
>-|TRBJ2-3|TRBV7-2|TRBD2
CASSLRLAGGLDTQYF
TGTGCCAGCAGCTTGCGACTAGCGGGAGGTCTAGATACGCAGTATTTT
>few|TRBJ2-7|TRBV9|-
CASSATGDSYEQYF
TGTGCCAGCAGCGCGACTGGCGACTCCTACGAGCAGTACTTC
>-|TRBJ1-5|TRBV24-1|TRBD1
CATSDPDRDQPQHF
TGTGCCACCAGTGATCCCGACAGGGACCAGCCCCAGCATTTT
>few|TRBJ2-7|TRBV28|-
CASSLAGQSYEQYF
TGTGCCAGCAGTTTGGCTGGACAATCCTACGAGCAGTACTTC
>-|TRBJ2-2|TRBV4-3|-
CASSQDLYTGELFF
TGCGCCAGCAGCCAAGATCTCTACACCGGGGAGCTGTTTTTT
>-|TRBJ2-3|TRBV3-1/TRBV3-2|-
CASSQDVTEDTQYF
TGTGCCAGCAGCCAAGACGTCACGGAGGATACGCAGTATTTT
>-|TRBJ2-1|TRBV7-6|-
CASSLGEGEQFF
TGTGCCAGCAGCTTAGGAGAGGGTGAGCAGTTCTTC
>-|TRBJ1-2|TRBV28|TRBD1
CASSTPGTANNYGYTF
TGTGCCAGCAGCACGCCCGGGACAGCAAATAACTATGGCTACACCTTC
>-|TRBJ2-1|TRBV24-1|-
CATSEREVHRHEQFF
TGTGCCACCAGTGAGCGGGAAGTCCACCGACATGAGCAGTTCTTC
>-|TRBJ2-1|TRBV5-1|-
CASSLLADYNEQFF
TGCGCCAGCAGCTTATTAGCGGACTACAATGAGCAGTTCTTC
>-|TRBJ2-1|TRBV28|-
CASSPGVATSINEQFF
TGTGCCAGCAGTCCAGGGGTAGCTACCTCGATCAATGAGCAGTTCTTC
>-|TRBJ2-7|TRBV18|TRBD1
CASSPSPGQGFFYEQYF
TGTGCCAGCTCACCGTCCCCGGGACAGGGTTTTTTCTACGAGCAGTACTTC
>-|TRBJ2-5|TRBV2|-
CASKASLGQETQYF
TGTGCCAGCAAAGCTTCGCTAGGCCAAGAGACCCAGTACTTC
>-|TRBJ2-2|TRBV3-1/TRBV3-2|-
CASSQDRELFF
TGTGCCAGCAGCCAAGATAGGGAGCTGTTTTTT
>-|TRBJ2-7|TRBV21-1|-
CASSKATGNYEQYF
TGTGCCAGCAGCAAAGCAACAGGAAACTACGAGCAGTACTTC
>-|TRBJ1-1|TRBV7-8|-
CASSPTPGLNTEAFF
TGTGCCAGCAGCCCCACCCCCGGGTTAAACACTGAAGCTTTCTTT
>-|TRBJ2-5|TRBV29-1|TRBD1
CSVEDGTGGNF
TGCAGCGTTGAAGATGGGACAGGGGGTAACTTC
>-|TRBJ2-7|TRBV5-4|-
CASSLDPGGYEQYF
TGTGCCAGCAGCTTGGACCCAGGGGGGTACGAGCAGTACTTC
>-|TRBJ2-7|TRBV15|TRBD1
CATSTGQGASYEQYF
TGTGCCACCAGCACGGGACAGGGGGCATCCTACGAGCAGTACTTC